Presented here are 28 T cell receptor beta chains from one specimen sequenced in a study of cytomegalovirus exposure and HLA in healthy donors. Vbeta (60) and Jbeta (13) primers were used in the PCR. Sequencing used immunoSEQ multiplex PCR; TCRdb keeps in-frame clones, though not all of them. The specimen's table records 150,000 to 250,000 clones. Sequences were obtained from PBMCs. All receptors come from a boy between 10 and 17 years old in good health and CMV-seronegative.

The CDR3, as DNA: TGCGCCAGCAGCCATGGGGGGGCGGACACCGGGGAGCTGTTTTTT. Translated: CASSHGGADTGELFF. This sequence joins TRBV5-1 and TRBJ2-2; the D gene is possibly TRBD2 (7 bases). Looked up from germline, CDR1 is SGHRS and CDR2 is YFSETQ. This CDR3 is 15 amino acids long. V dropped 4 bases and J dropped 3 bases, with 13 bases sitting between them.

V and J are TRBV5-1 and TRBJ2-7; tentative D call: TRBD1 (6 bases). Germline assignment: CDR1 SGHRS and CDR2 YFSETQ. V was trimmed by 5 bases and J by 6 bases, leaving 12 bases between them. This CDR3 is 12 amino acids long. Here the CDR3 DNA reads TGCGCCAGCAGTACAACAGGGCTCGAGCAGTACTTC. Its protein product is CASSTTGLEQYF.

The rearrangement uses TRBV6-5 and TRBJ1-2; possible D gene TRBD1, 5 bases. Deletions cut 6 bases from V and 6 bases from J, with 14 bases between. Germline V CDR1 and CDR2: MNHEY, SVGAGI. The CDR3 has 13 residues. The CDR3 DNA follows: TGTGCCAGCAGAAAAACAGGTCCCGATGGCTACACCTTC. Translating it yields CASRKTGPDGYTF.

Concerning this clone itself: The same CDR3 also results from other DNA sequences found in this sample. This rearrangement joins TRBV7-9 to TRBJ1-1; possibly TRBD1 for D (6 bases). Germline-derived CDR1 and CDR2 are SEHNR and FQNEAQ (reference sequence). V was clipped by 6 bases and J by 2 bases, with 13 bases between them. This CDR3 contains 14 residues. CDR3 in amino acids: CASREGGVNTEAFF. As DNA, the CDR3 is TGTGCCAGCAGGGAAGGGGGAGTCAACACTGAAGCTTTCTTT. Based on the CDR3 plus reference TRBV7-9 and TRBJ1-1, the full variable domain is DTGVSQNPRHKITKRGQNVTFRCDPISEHNRLYWYRQTLGQGPEFLTYFQNEAQLEKSRLLSDRFSAERPKGSFSTLEIQRTEQGDSAMYLCASREGGVNTEAFFGQGTRLTVV.

This rearrangement joins TRBV5-8 to TRBJ1-5; D is unresolved. Trimming took off 0 bases at V and 2 bases at J, with 6 bases between the two ends. The V gene's germline CDR1 is SGHTS and CDR2 YDEGEE. This CDR3 is built from 14 residues. CDR3 amino acids: CASSLAQGNQPQHF. CDR3 DNA sequence: TGTGCCAGCAGCTTGGCCCAGGGCAATCAGCCCCAGCATTTT.

The rearrangement joins TRBV5-1 to TRBJ2-3; 7 positions agree with TRBD1. Trimming took 2 bases from V and 2 from J; bases not matched to a gene: 11. Looked up from germline, CDR1 is SGHRS and CDR2 is YFSETQ. The CDR3 consists of 17 residues. This chain's CDR3 is CASSFVDRQGNTDTQYF. DNA of the CDR3: TGCGCCAGCAGCTTTGTTGACAGACAGGGAAACACAGATACGCAGTATTTT.

The chain has TRBV5-1 and TRBJ2-7, with 11 bases identical to TRBD2. The CDR3 sequence is 15 residues long. V lost 2 bases and J lost 2; bases outside the gene matches: 3. Germline CDR1 SGHRS, CDR2 YFSETQ. DNA for the CDR3: TGCGCCAGCAGCTTCGCGACTAGCGGGGCCTACGAGCAGTACTTC. It yields the protein CASSFATSGAYEQYF.

V and J are TRBV11-2 and TRBJ1-1; D unclear. This CDR3 has 13 amino acids. Per germline, CDR1 SGHAT and CDR2 FQNNGV. V lost 1 base to trimming and J lost 1 base, with 4 bases between them. The CDR3 DNA reads TGTGCCAGCAGCTTAGTCGGGAACACTGAAGCTTTCTTT. It translates to CASSLVGNTEAFF.

V and J are TRBV9 and TRBJ2-3; 9 positions match TRBD2. The CDR3 length is 14 residues. V was clipped by 7 bases and J by 6 bases; unmatched bases: 9. The germline V gene has CDR1 SGDLS and CDR2 YYNGEE. CDR3 region: CASGGGVRGDTQYF. CDR3 bases: TGTGCCAGCGGCGGGGGGGTCCGGGGGGATACGCAGTATTTT.

V is TRBV15 and J is TRBJ2-3, with D possibly TRBD1 on 6 matching bases. V lost 1 base and J lost 10, with 12 bases in between. Germline V gives CDR1 LNHNV, CDR2 YYDKDF (reference sequence). There are 13 residues in the CDR3. This CDR3 reads CATSRGAGVAQYF. The CDR3 DNA is TGTGCCACCAGCAGAGGTGCAGGGGTTGCGCAGTATTTT. Full variable domain (outside the CDR3, taken from reference TRBV15 and TRBJ2-3): DAMVIQNPRYQVTQFGKPVTLSCSQTLNHNVMYWYQQKSSQAPKLLFHYYDKDFNNEADTPDNFQSRRPNTSFCFLDIRSPGLGDTAMYLCATSRGAGVAQYFGPGTRLTVL.

This chain joins TRBV7-9 and TRBJ2-7; 7 bases align to TRBD1. This CDR3 comprises 17 residues. Germline trimming cut 4 bases from V and 0 bases from J; bases unmatched to any gene: 12. Germline CDR1 is SEHNR and CDR2 is FQNEAQ (reference sequence). The CDR3 nucleotides read TGTGCCAGCAGCTCACCAATGCGGACAGGTTACTCCTACGAGCAGTACTTC. It yields the protein CASSSPMRTGYSYEQYF.

The rearrangement uses TRBV6-4 and TRBJ2-3; D may be TRBD2 (6 bases). The CDR3 contains 13 residues. Trimming took 3 bases from V and 6 from J, leaving 10 bases between them. Germline V gene data show CDR1 as MRHNA and CDR2 as SNTAGT. The CDR3 region has the DNA TGTGCCAGCAGTGAGCGGGGTAGGGATACGCAGTATTTT. Its protein is CASSERGRDTQYF.

The gene calls are TRBV5-1 and TRBJ1-2, with 7 positions matching TRBD1. CDR1 and CDR2 from the germline V gene are SGHRS and YFSETQ. The CDR3 has 14 residues. Germline trimming cut 4 bases from V and 3 bases from J; bases unmatched to any gene: 6. The chain's CDR3 is CASSRGTDYYGYTF. The CDR3 DNA reads TGCGCCAGCAGCCGCGGGACAGATTACTATGGCTACACCTTC.

The chain combines TRBV5-1 with TRBJ2-1; no firm D call. Germline CDR1 and CDR2: SGHRS and YFSETQ. Trimming left V 0 bases short and J 1 base short, with 8 bases between. There are 15 residues in the CDR3. CDR3 sequence (DNA): TGCGCCAGCAGCTTGGTAGCCGGGTCCTACAATGAGCAGTTCTTC. The encoded protein is CASSLVAGSYNEQFF.

The rearrangement links TRBV4-1 to TRBJ2-3, with D possibly being TRBD2 (6 bases). The CDR3 spans 18 residues. V lost 1 base and J 2 bases, leaving 19 bases between the germline ends. Per germline, CDR1 MGHRA and CDR2 YSYEKL. The CDR3 loop is CASSQGSFAGQITDTQYF. Here the CDR3 DNA reads TGCGCCAGCAGCCAAGGTTCCTTCGCGGGGCAAATCACAGATACGCAGTATTTT.

The chain is built from TRBV6-5 and TRBJ2-1; D is uncertain. V was clipped by 0 bases and J by 6 bases, with 6 bases between them. Germline CDR1 and CDR2: MNHEY and SVGAGI. This CDR3 comprises 13 residues. This CDR3 reads CASSYSTGNEQFF. In DNA, the CDR3 is TGTGCCAGCAGTTACTCGACGGGCAATGAGCAGTTCTTC.

V usage is TRBV19 and J usage is TRBJ1-5; D uncertain. Germline-derived CDR1 and CDR2 are LNHDA and SQIVND (reference sequence). Trimming removed 5 bases from V and 0 bases from J, with 8 bases in between. The CDR3 loop spans 14 amino acids. CDR3: CASSAQPSNQPQHF. CDR3 nucleotides: TGTGCCAGTAGTGCACAGCCTAGCAATCAGCCCCAGCATTTT.

The CDR3 nucleotides read TGTGCCAGCTCTCCGCTAGGGACAGAATCTTACGAGCAGTACTTC. As protein: CASSPLGTESYEQYF. V and J are TRBV18 and TRBJ2-7, with TRBD1 matching 7 bases. Germline CDR1 KGHSH, CDR2 LQKENI. CDR3 length equals 15 residues. The V and J ends lost 6 bases and 4 bases, in that order; junction bases with no gene match: 12.

The chain has TRBV5-6 and TRBJ2-6, with D unclear. V was shortened by 2 bases and J by 4 bases, with 4 bases between the two germline ends. From germline, CDR1 is SGHDT and CDR2 YYEEEE. This CDR3 has 13 amino acids. The CDR3 DNA sequence: TGTGCCAGCAGCTTTTCAGGGGCCAACGTCCTGACTTTC. It specifies CASSFSGANVLTF.

Worth noting for this clone: A read error may produce the germline difference seen at one junction end. Other DNA sequences in this sample translate to the same CDR3. The chain joins TRBV6-5 to TRBJ2-7, with unresolved D. Germline values: CDR1 MNHEY, CDR2 SVGAGI. This CDR3 is 13 amino acids long. The CDR3 here is CASSYSAPSEQYF. The DNA for the CDR3 is TGTGCCAGCAGTTACTCAGCTCCTTCCGAGCAATACTTC.

This chain uses TRBV4-1 with TRBJ1-3; 10 nucleotides line up with TRBD1. CDR3 size: 17 residues. The ends lost 5 bases at V and 4 bases at J; junction bases unmatched: 11. Germline V lookup: CDR1 MGHRA, CDR2 YSYEKL. In DNA form, the CDR3 reads TGCGCCAGCAGCTTTAGCTCGACAGGGGGCGAAGGAAACACCATATATTTT. Translation: CASSFSSTGGEGNTIYF.

The J gene is TRBJ1-1, the V gene TRBV19; 10 bases match TRBD1. CDR1 and CDR2 (germline): LNHDA, SQIVND (reference sequence). The CDR3 is 16 residues long. V dropped 0 bases and J dropped 5; count of bases not matched to a gene: 6. CDR3: CASSIDRTGGWTEAFF. The DNA of the CDR3 is TGTGCCAGTAGTATAGACAGGACAGGGGGATGGACTGAAGCTTTCTTT.

This rearrangement joins TRBV7-9 to TRBJ1-2, with a tentative D call TRBD1 (5 bases). The CDR3 totals 13 residues. With 6 bases removed from V and 8 bases from J, the gap between germline ends came to 16 bases. Germline CDR1 and CDR2: SEHNR and FQNEAQ (reference sequence). CDR3 DNA sequence: TGTGCCAGCAGATCCGGCGGGGGAGGCGGCTACACCTTC. This codes for CASRSGGGGGYTF. Full variable domain (rest looked up from reference TRBV7-9 and TRBJ1-2): DTGVSQNPRHKITKRGQNVTFRCDPISEHNRLYWYRQTLGQGPEFLTYFQNEAQLEKSRLLSDRFSAERPKGSFSTLEIQRTEQGDSAMYLCASRSGGGGGYTFGSGTRLTVV.

The chain is built from TRBV19 and TRBJ1-6; D remains ambiguous. Looked up from germline, CDR1 is LNHDA and CDR2 is SQIVND (reference sequence). The CDR3 extends over 16 amino acids. Between the trimmed V and J ends, which lost 0 bases and 7 bases, there was a span of 13 bases. The CDR3 DNA reads as TGTGCCAGTAGTATAGATCGGTACGGGAGGAATTCACCCCTCCACTTT. It codes for CASSIDRYGRNSPLHF.

The chain has TRBV27 and TRBJ2-2, with D perhaps TRBD2 (5 bases). In germline, CDR1 is MNHEY, CDR2 SMNVEV (reference sequence). V dropped 3 bases and J dropped 2 bases, with 10 bases sitting between them. The CDR3 totals 15 residues. The CDR3 DNA reads TGTGCCAGCAGTTTCGTCGGGATTAACACCGGGGAGCTGTTTTTT. Its protein product is CASSFVGINTGELFF.

The rearrangement links TRBV10-3 to TRBJ2-4; 7 bases align to TRBD1. Germline V CDR1 and CDR2: ENHRY, SYGVKD. The J segment lost 7 bases and the V segment lost 4 bases, leaving 7 bases of the junction unmatched. The CDR3 extends over 14 amino acids. As DNA, the CDR3 is TGTGCCATCAGTGGGACAGGCAAAGGCAACATTCAGTACTTC. Its protein is CAISGTGKGNIQYF.

V gene TRBV30 combines with J gene TRBJ1-3, with D tentatively TRBD1 (5 bases). Trimming took off 8 bases at V and 2 bases at J, with 13 bases between the two ends. The CDR3 extends over 13 amino acids. Germline CDR1 and CDR2: GTSNPN and SVGIG (reference sequence). CDR3 residues: CAGGGPTGNTIYF. For the CDR3, the DNA is TGTGCCGGCGGGGGTCCCACTGGAAACACCATATATTTT.

The chain couples TRBV9 to TRBJ2-3, with 7 bases aligning to TRBD2. V dropped 3 bases and J dropped 9; count of bases not matched to a gene: 22. The germline CDR1 and CDR2 sequences are SGDLS and YYNGEE. The CDR3 extends over 18 amino acids. CDR3 in amino acids: CASSDGHIGGGPSGTQYF. CDR3 DNA sequence: TGTGCCAGCAGCGACGGACACATTGGGGGAGGGCCCAGTGGCACGCAGTATTTT.